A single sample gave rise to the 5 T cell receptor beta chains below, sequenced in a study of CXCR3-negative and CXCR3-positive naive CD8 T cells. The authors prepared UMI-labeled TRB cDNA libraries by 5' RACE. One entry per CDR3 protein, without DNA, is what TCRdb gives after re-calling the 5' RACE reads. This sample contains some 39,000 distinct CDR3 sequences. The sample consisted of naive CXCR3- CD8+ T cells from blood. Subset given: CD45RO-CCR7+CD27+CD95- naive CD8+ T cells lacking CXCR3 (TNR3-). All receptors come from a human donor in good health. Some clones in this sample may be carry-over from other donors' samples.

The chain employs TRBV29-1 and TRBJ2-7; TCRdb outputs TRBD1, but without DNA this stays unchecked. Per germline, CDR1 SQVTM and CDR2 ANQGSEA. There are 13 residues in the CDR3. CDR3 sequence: CSVATGIDYEQYF.

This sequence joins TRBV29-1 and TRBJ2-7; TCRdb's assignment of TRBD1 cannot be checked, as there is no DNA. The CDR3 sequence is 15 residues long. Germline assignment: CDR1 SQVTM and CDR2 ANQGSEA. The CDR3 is CSVEDPYRGGSEQYF.

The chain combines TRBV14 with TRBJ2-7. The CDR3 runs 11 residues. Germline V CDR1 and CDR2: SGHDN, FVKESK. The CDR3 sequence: CASSQEYEQYF.

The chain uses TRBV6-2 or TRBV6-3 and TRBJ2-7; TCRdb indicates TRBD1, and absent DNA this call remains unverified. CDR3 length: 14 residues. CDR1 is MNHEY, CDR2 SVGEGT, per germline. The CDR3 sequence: CASRTSSPLYEQYF.

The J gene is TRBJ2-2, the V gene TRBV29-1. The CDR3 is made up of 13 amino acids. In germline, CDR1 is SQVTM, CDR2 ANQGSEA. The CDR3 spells CSVDWPNTGELFF.